One and the same sample provided the 2 T cell receptor beta chains below, sequenced in a study of technical replicates of blood from a handful of donors. Clones were read by immunoSEQ multiplex PCR, and TCRdb kept only the in-frame ones, dropping some. The sample lists 65,000 to 85,000 clones, 95% to 98% occurring once. Specimen: T cells isolated from PBMCs. These receptors all come from a human donor in good health.

The CDR3 DNA sequence: TGTGCCAGCAGCTTGGATGGGACTAGCGGGAGGGGCGAGACCCAGTACTTC. The encoded protein is CASSLDGTSGRGETQYF. The V gene is TRBV5-4, the J gene TRBJ2-5; TRBD2 agrees at 16 bases. Germline-derived CDR1 and CDR2 are SGHNT and YYREEE (reference sequence). The CDR3 covers 17 residues. The V segment lost 0 bases and the J segment 5 bases; nucleotides outside the gene matches: 4.

This rearrangement joins TRBV2 to TRBJ2-5, with 13 bases that match TRBD2. CDR3 size: 15 residues. V gave up 3 bases and J gave up 5 bases; unmatched junction bases: 3. Germline CDR1 and CDR2: SNHLY and FYNNEI. CDR3 sequence reads: CASSDRTSGGETQYF. CDR3 coding DNA: TGTGCCAGCAGTGATAGGACTAGCGGGGGTGAGACCCAGTACTTC.